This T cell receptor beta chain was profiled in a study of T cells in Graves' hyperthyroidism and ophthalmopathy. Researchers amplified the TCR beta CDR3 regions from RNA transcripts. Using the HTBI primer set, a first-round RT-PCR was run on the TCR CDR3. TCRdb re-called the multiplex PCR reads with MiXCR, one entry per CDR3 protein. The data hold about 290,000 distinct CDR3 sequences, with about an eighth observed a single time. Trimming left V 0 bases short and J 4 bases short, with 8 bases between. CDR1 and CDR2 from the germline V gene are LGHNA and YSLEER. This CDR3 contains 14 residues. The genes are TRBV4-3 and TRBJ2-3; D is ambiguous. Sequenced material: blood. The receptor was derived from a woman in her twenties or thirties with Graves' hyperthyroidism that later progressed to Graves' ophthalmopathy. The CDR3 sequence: CASSQDSGSDTQYF. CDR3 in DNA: TGCGCCAGCAGCCAAGACTCCGGTTCAGATACGCAGTATTTT.